This T cell receptor beta chain was recovered during a study of OX40 agonist ivuxolimab in advanced cancers. This clone was counted a single time. The V segment lost 6 bases and the J segment 5 bases; nucleotides outside the gene matches: 13. CDR1 and CDR2 (germline): SEHNR, FQNEAQ (reference sequence). This CDR3 is 17 amino acids long. TCRdb's copy holds only in-frame clones and misses some; the assay was immunoSEQ multiplex PCR. Seen here are fewer than 90,000 clones, around 88% observed once, and the top ten hold approximately 2.5%. Here the sequenced sample was CD4+ or CD8+ T cells sorted from blood, taken in a trial of the OX40 agonist ivuxolimab. The chain employs TRBV7-9 and TRBJ2-2, with 9 bases aligning to TRBD1. The origin of this receptor is an adult with an advanced solid tumor such as melanoma, head and neck, liver or kidney cancer. In DNA form, the CDR3 reads TGTGCCAGCAGGCCGTATCTTGGGACAGGGAGGACCGGGGAGCTGTTTTTT. Protein product: CASRPYLGTGRTGELFF.